Shown below are 18 T cell receptor beta chains from a single sample sequenced in a study of beta chain features in type 1 diabetes. The authors reverse transcribed all of the isolated RNA, so sequencing captured expressed TCRB transcripts. Some clones are missing from TCRdb's copy, which holds only in-frame ones; the method was immunoSEQ multiplex PCR. The sample contains 900,000 or so clones, roughly 15% of which appear only once. The sequenced sample was naive CD4+ T cells from blood. These receptor sequences come from a woman aged 18-29 years in good health.

The rearrangement links TRBV7-8 to TRBJ1-5; D ambiguous. The V gene lost 1 base and the J gene lost 0 bases, with 7 bases spanning the gap. Germline V gives CDR1 SGHVS, CDR2 FQNEAQ. The CDR3 runs to 15 residues. The CDR3 is CASSLGSYSNQPQHF. The CDR3 DNA reads TGTGCCAGCAGCTTAGGGTCCTATAGCAATCAGCCCCAGCATTTT.

V and J are TRBV27 and TRBJ2-7; no firm D call. The germline V and J ends were trimmed by 3 bases and 2 bases, with 17 bases remaining between them. Germline V gene data show CDR1 as MNHEY and CDR2 as SMNVEV (reference sequence). The CDR3 totals 16 residues. DNA for the CDR3: TGTGCCAGCAGTTTCCGGTCCGGCGGCCTACCCTACGAGCAGTACTTC. Translated: CASSFRSGGLPYEQYF.

J is TRBJ2-7 and V is TRBV28; D not certain. The germline V gene encodes CDR1 MDHEN and CDR2 SYDVKM. V was shortened by 5 bases and J by 5 bases, with 10 bases between the two germline ends. The CDR3 has 12 amino acids. The CDR3 is CASSLRAHEQYF. The CDR3 DNA follows: TGTGCCAGCAGTCTTAGGGCCCACGAGCAGTACTTC.

The chain has TRBV27 and TRBJ2-3; D is unclear. Trimming removed 2 bases from V and 7 bases from J, with 22 bases in between. Germline CDR1 and CDR2: MNHEY and SMNVEV (reference sequence). This CDR3 contains 17 residues. DNA for the CDR3: TGTGCCAGCAGTTTAATTTGGGCGGCAACCCAACGTTATACGCAGTATTTT. It is translated as CASSLIWAATQRYTQYF.

This clone has more than one count but fewer than ten. This CDR3 is also generated by other DNA sequences in the sample. The rearrangement links TRBV28 to TRBJ2-7; D gene ambiguous. Germline CDR1 MDHEN, CDR2 SYDVKM. The CDR3 extends over 13 amino acids. The V end lost 4 bases, the J end lost 0 bases, and 7 bases lay between the germline ends. This chain's CDR3 is CASSSGSSYEQYF. The CDR3 DNA reads TGTGCCAGCAGTTCGGGCAGCTCCTACGAGCAGTACTTC.

This clone occurred a few times. V gene TRBV5-5 combines with J gene TRBJ1-4; D gene uncertain. V lost 2 bases to trimming and J lost 0 bases, with 8 bases between them. Per the germline V gene, CDR1 is SGHKS and CDR2 is YYEKEE (reference sequence). This CDR3 is 15 amino acids long. The CDR3 DNA sequence: TGTGCCAGCAGCTTTTCGCCGGCAACTAATGAAAAACTGTTTTTT. As protein: CASSFSPATNEKLFF.

V usage is TRBV5-4 and J usage is TRBJ2-7, with D perhaps matching TRBD1 (5 bases). The CDR3 sequence is 14 residues long. The V gene lost 0 bases and the J gene lost 2 bases, with 9 bases spanning the gap. The germline gives CDR1 SGHNT, CDR2 YYREEE (reference sequence). The CDR3 protein is CASSLGQQTYEQYF. In DNA form, the CDR3 reads TGTGCCAGCAGCTTGGGACAGCAAACCTACGAGCAGTACTTC. The full variable domain, with the rest looked up from reference TRBV5-4 and TRBJ2-7, is ETGVTQSPTHLIKTRGQQVTLRCSSQSGHNTVSWYQQALGQGPQFIFQYYREEENGRGNFPPRFSGLQFPNYSSELNVNALELDDSALYLCASSLGQQTYEQYFGPGTRLTVT.

The chain joins TRBV27 to TRBJ1-1, with TRBD1 matching 7 bases. Unmatched junction bases numbered 12, after V lost 3 bases and J lost 5 bases. The CDR3 is made up of 16 amino acids. CDR1 and CDR2 from the germline V gene are MNHEY and SMNVEV (reference sequence). CDR3 sequence reads: CASSLVPRQGDTEAFF. The CDR3 nucleotides are TGTGCCAGCAGTTTGGTCCCTCGTCAGGGGGATACTGAAGCTTTCTTT.

V is TRBV6-1 and J is TRBJ1-4; tentatively, D is TRBD1 (6 bases). The CDR3 spans 15 residues. Trimming took off 9 bases at V and 2 bases at J, with 16 bases between the two ends. Germline V CDR1 and CDR2: MNHNS, SASEGT. The CDR3 DNA reads as TGTGCCAGTCGGGAACGGACAGCCACTAATGAAAAACTGTTTTTT. This encodes CASRERTATNEKLFF.

This clone occurred a few times. This sequence joins TRBV25-1 and TRBJ2-3; D remains ambiguous. The CDR3 spans 14 residues. V was cut by 7 bases and J by 5 bases, with 16 bases left in between. From germline, CDR1 is MGHDK and CDR2 SYGVNS. For the CDR3, the DNA is TGTGCCAGCACCGAAGGACGGGTAGTAGATACGCAGTATTTT. It translates to CASTEGRVVDTQYF.

This clone was detected a few times. The chain combines TRBV29-1 with TRBJ1-2; a weak D match, TRBD1 (5 bases). The germline V gene has CDR1 SQVTM and CDR2 ANQGSEA. Trimming stripped 4 bases from V and 3 bases from J, with 12 bases between. The CDR3 runs to 13 residues. CDR3 nucleotides: TGCAGCGTTGGGCAGGGTGGTGACTATGGCTACACCTTC. Protein sequence: CSVGQGGDYGYTF.

This clone came up a few times. CDR3 sequence (DNA): TGTGCCAGCAGCTACCACGGGCCAGGGAGGAATGAGCAGTTCTTC. Its protein product is CASSYHGPGRNEQFF. The chain couples TRBV7-2 to TRBJ2-1; D perhaps matches TRBD2 (6 bases). In germline, CDR1 is SGHTA, CDR2 FQGNSA. This CDR3 has 15 amino acids. V was pared by 4 bases and J by 7 bases, with 17 bases between.

This clone was counted only a few times. The genes are TRBV4-3 and TRBJ1-2, with D possibly being TRBD1 (5 bases). The CDR3 sequence is 14 residues long. Germline V CDR1 and CDR2: LGHNA, YSLEER. V was pared by 4 bases and J by 5 bases, with 14 bases between. The CDR3, as DNA: TGCGCCAGCAGCCCCAGACAGAACCTTTATGGCTACACCTTC. Encoded protein: CASSPRQNLYGYTF.

This clone appeared a few times. The genes are TRBV19 and TRBJ2-2; no clear D gene. Trimming removed 3 bases from V and 1 base from J, with 6 bases in between. Per germline, CDR1 LNHDA and CDR2 SQIVND (reference sequence). The CDR3 totals 14 residues. The CDR3 reads CASSMGRNTGELFF. The DNA of the CDR3 is TGTGCCAGTAGTATGGGCAGGAACACCGGGGAGCTGTTTTTT.

This clone was counted only a few times. The genes are TRBV18 and TRBJ2-7; 7 bases are shared with TRBD2. CDR3 length: 17 residues. V was pared by 4 bases and J by 7 bases, with 19 bases of the junction left unmatched. In germline, CDR1 is KGHSH, CDR2 LQKENI. The CDR3 nucleotides are TGTGCCAGCTCACGGGTAGCGGGTTCAAGTGGAAGTCGGGAGCAGTACTTC. Translating gives CASSRVAGSSGSREQYF.

This rearrangement joins TRBV7-6 to TRBJ2-1; D uncertain. Per germline, CDR1 SGHVS and CDR2 FNYEAQ. This CDR3 spans 14 amino acids. V gave up 3 bases and J gave up 6 bases, with 12 bases separating them. The CDR3 sequence is CASSFETTSNEQFF. DNA of the CDR3: TGTGCCAGCAGCTTCGAGACAACCTCCAATGAGCAGTTCTTC.

V gene TRBV28 combines with J gene TRBJ2-1, with D perhaps given as TRBD1 or TRBD2 (5 bases each). Germline V gene lookup returns CDR1 MDHEN and CDR2 SYDVKM. This CDR3 is 14 amino acids long. Trimming removed 2 bases from V and 15 bases from J, with 20 bases in between. DNA of the CDR3: TGTGCCAGCAGTTTACGGGATAACCCAGGGCGCGGGTTCTTC. The encoded protein is CASSLRDNPGRGFF.

The rearrangement uses TRBV18 and TRBJ1-1; tentatively, D is TRBD1 (5 bases). Germline V CDR1 and CDR2: KGHSH, LQKENI. The CDR3 length is 17 residues. V was pared by 1 base and J by 3 bases, with 18 bases between. CDR3: CASSPLPTQGVYTEAFF. The CDR3 bases are TGTGCCAGCTCACCACTTCCCACTCAAGGGGTTTACACTGAAGCTTTCTTT.